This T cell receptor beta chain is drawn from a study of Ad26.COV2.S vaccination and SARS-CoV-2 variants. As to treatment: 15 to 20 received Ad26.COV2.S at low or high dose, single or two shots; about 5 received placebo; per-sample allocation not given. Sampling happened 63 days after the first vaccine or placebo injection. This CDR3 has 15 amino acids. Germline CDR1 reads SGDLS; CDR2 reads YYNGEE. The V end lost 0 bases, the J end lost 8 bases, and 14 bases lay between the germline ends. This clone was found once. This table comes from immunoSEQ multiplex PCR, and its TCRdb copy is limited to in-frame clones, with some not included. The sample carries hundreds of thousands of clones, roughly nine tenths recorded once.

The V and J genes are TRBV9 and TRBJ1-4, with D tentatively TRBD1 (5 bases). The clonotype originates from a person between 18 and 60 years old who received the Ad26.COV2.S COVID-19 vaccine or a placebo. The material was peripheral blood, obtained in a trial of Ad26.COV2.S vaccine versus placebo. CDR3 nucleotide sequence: TGTGCCAGCAGCGTAGCCCTGATGGGGGAAGAAAAACTGTTTTTT. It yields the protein CASSVALMGEEKLFF.